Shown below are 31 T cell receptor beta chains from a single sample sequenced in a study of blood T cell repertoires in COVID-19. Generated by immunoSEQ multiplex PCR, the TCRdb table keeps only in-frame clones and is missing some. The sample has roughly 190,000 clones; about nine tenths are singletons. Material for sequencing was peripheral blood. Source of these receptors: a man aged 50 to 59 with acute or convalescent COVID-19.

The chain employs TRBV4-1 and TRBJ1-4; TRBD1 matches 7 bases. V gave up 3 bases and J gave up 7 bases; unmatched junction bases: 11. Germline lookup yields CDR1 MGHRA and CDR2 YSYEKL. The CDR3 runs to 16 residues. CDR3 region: CASSQEPDRSREKLFF. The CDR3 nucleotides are TGCGCCAGCAGCCAGGAGCCGGACAGGTCCCGTGAAAAACTGTTTTTT.

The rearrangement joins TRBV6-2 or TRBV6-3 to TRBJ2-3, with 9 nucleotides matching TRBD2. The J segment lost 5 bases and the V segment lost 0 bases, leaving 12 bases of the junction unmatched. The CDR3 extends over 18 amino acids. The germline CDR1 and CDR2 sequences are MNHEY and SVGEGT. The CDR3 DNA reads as TGTGCCAGCAGTTACTCCCCTAGCGCTAGCGGGGTAGGAGATACGCAGTATTTT. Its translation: CASSYSPSASGVGDTQYF.

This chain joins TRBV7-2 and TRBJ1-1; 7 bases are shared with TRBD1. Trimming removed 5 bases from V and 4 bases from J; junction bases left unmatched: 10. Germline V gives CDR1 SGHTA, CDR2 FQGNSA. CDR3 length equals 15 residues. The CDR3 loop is CASSPDRVRVTEAFF. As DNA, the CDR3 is TGTGCCAGCAGCCCAGACAGGGTACGAGTCACTGAAGCTTTCTTT.

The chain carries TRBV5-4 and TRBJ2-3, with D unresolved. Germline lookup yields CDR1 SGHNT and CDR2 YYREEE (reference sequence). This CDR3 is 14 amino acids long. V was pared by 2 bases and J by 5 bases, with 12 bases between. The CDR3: CASSFERLLDTQYF. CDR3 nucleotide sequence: TGTGCCAGCAGCTTTGAGAGGCTGCTAGATACGCAGTATTTT.

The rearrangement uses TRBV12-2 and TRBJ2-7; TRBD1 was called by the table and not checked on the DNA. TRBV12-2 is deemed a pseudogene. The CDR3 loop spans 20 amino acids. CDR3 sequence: CASRLALRTGVTISSYEQYV. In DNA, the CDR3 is TGTGCAAGTCGCTTAGCGCTTCGGACAGGGGTGACGATTTCTTCCTACGAGCAGTACGTC.

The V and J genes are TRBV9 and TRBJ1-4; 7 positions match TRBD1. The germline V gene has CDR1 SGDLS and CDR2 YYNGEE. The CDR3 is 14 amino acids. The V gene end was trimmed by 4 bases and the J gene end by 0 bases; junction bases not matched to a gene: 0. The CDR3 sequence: CASSQGATNEKLFF. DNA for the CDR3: TGTGCCAGCAGCCAGGGGGCAACTAATGAAAAACTGTTTTTT.

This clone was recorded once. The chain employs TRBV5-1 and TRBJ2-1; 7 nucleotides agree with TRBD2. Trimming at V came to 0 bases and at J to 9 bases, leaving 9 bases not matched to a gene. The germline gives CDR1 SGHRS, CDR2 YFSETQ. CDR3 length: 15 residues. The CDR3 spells CASSLGRSGKGEQFF. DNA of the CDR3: TGCGCCAGCAGCTTGGGACGCAGCGGGAAGGGTGAGCAGTTCTTC.

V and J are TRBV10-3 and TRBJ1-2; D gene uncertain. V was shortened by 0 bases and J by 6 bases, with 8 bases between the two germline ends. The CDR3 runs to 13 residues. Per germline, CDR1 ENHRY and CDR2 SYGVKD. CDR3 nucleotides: TGTGCCATCAGTGAGTCTCTTACGGATGGCTACACCTTC. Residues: CAISESLTDGYTF.

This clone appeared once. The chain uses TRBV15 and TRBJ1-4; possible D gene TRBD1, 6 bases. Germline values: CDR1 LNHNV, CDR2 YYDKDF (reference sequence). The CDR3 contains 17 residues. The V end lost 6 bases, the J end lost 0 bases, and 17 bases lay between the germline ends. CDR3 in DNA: TGTGCCACCAGTCTCACAGGGAGAGGGGCAACTAATGAAAAACTGTTTTTT. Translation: CATSLTGRGATNEKLFF.

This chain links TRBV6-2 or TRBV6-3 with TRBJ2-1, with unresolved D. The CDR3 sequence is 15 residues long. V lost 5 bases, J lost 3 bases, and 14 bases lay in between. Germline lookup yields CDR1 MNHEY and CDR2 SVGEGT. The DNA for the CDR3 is TGTGCCAGCAGTCTAATCCGAGTTGACTACAATGAGCAGTTCTTC. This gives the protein CASSLIRVDYNEQFF.

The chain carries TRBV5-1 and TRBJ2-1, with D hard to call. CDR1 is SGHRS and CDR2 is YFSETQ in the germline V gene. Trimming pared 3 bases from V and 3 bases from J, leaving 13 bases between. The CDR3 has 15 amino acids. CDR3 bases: TGCGCCAGCAGCTCGACATCTATGGGCTACAATGAGCAGTTCTTC. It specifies CASSSTSMGYNEQFF.

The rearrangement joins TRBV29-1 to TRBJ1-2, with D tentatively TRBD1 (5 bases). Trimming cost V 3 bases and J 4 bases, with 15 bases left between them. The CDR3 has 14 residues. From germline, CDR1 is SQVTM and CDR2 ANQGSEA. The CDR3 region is CSVDLVDGGYGYTF. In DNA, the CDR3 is TGCAGCGTTGACCTAGTGGACGGGGGCTATGGCTACACCTTC.

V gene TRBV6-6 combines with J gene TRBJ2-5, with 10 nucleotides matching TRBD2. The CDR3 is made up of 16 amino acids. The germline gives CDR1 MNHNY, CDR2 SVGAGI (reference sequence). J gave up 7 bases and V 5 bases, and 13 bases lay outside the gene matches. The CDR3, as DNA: TGTGCCAGCAGTCAACACCGGACTAGCGGCTTGGCGACCCAGTACTTC. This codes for CASSQHRTSGLATQYF.

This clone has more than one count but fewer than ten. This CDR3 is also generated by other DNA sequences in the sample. Here the CDR3 DNA reads TGTGCCAGCAGCGGCCAGGGGAACTATGGCTACACCTTC. Translation gives CASSGQGNYGYTF. The chain combines TRBV9 with TRBJ1-2; D perhaps matches TRBD1 (6 bases). V lost 3 bases and J 2 bases, leaving 8 bases between the germline ends. The CDR3 contains 13 residues. Germline V gene data show CDR1 as SGDLS and CDR2 as YYNGEE.

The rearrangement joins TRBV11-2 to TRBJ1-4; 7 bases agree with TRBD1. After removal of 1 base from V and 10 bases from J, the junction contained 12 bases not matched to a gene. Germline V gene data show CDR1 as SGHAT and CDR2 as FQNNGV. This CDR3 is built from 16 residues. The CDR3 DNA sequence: TGTGCCAGCAGCTTAGTCTCCACAGAGCAGGGGGGAAAACTGTTTTTT. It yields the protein CASSLVSTEQGGKLFF.

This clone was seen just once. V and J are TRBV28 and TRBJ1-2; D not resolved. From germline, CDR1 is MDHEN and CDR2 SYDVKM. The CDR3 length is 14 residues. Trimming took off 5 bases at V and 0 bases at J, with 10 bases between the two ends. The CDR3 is CASSKPTTNYGYTF. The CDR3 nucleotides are TGTGCCAGCAGTAAGCCGACAACTAACTATGGCTACACCTTC.

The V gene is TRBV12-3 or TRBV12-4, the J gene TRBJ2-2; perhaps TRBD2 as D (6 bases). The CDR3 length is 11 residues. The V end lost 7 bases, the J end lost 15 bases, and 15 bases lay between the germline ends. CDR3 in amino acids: CASTFGGWMFF. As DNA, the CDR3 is TGTGCCAGCACCTTCGGGGGTTGGATGTTTTTT.

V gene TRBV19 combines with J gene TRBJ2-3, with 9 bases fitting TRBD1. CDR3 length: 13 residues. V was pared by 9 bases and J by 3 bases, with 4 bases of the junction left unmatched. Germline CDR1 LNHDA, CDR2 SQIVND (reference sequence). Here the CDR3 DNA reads TGTGCCAGCCGGGACAGGGCAACAGATACGCAGTATTTT. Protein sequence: CASRDRATDTQYF.

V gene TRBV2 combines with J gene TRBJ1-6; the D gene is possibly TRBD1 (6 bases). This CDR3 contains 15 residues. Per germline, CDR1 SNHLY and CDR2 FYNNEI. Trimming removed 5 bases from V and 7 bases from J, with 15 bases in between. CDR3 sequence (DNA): TGTGCCAGCAGTCGCTCAGGGGACGAAAATTCACCCCTCCACTTT. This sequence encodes CASSRSGDENSPLHF.

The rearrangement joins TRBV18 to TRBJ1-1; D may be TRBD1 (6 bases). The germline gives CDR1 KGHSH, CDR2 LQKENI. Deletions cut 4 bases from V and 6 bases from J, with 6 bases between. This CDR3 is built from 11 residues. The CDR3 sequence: CASSRGPEAFF. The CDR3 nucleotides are TGTGCCAGCTCACGGGGGCCTGAAGCTTTCTTT.

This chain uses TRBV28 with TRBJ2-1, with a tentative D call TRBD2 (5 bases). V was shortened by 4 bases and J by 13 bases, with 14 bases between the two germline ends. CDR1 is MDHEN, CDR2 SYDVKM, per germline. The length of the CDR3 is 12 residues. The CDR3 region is CASSSTGRVQFF. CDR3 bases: TGTGCCAGCAGTTCCACCGGGCGGGTCCAGTTCTTC. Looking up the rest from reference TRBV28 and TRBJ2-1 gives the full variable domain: DVKVTQSSRYLVKRTGEKVFLECVQDMDHENMFWYRQDPGLGLRLIYFSYDVKMKEKGDIPEGYSVSREKKERFSLILESASTNQTSMYLCASSSTGRVQFFGPGTRLTVL.

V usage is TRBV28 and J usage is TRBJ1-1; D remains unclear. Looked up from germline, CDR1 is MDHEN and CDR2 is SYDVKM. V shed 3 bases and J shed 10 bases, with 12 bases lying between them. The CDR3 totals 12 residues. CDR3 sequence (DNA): TGTGCCAGCAGTTTCGCCCTTCTAGCAGCTTTCTTT. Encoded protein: CASSFALLAAFF.

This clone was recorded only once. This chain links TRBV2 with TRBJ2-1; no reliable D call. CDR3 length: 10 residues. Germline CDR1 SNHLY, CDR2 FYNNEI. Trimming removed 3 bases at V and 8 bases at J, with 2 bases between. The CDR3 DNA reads TGTGCCAGCAGTGACTATGAGCAGTTCTTC. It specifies CASSDYEQFF.

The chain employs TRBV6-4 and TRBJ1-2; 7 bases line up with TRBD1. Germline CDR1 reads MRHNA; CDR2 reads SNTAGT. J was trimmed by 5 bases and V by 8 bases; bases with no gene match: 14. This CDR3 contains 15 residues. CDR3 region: CASGGLGQGEYGYTF. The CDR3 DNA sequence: TGTGCCAGCGGGGGACTAGGGCAGGGGGAGTATGGCTACACCTTC.

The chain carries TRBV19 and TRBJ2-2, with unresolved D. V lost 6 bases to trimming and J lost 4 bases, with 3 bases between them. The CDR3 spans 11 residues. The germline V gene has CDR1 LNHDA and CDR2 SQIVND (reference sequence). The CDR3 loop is CASSFTGELFF. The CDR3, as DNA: TGTGCCAGTAGCTTCACCGGGGAGCTGTTTTTT.

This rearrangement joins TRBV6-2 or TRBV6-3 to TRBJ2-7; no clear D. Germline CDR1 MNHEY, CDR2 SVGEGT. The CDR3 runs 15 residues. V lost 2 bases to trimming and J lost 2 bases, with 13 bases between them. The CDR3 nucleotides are TGTGCCAGCAGTTACCCCGACTCCAGCACCTACGAGCAGTACGTC. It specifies CASSYPDSSTYEQYV.

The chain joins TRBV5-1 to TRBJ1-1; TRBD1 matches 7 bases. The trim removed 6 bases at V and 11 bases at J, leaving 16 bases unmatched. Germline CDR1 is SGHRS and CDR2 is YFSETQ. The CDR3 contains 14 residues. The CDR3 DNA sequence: TGCGCCAGCAAAAGGGACAGTGGCCAGCCCCAGGCTTTCTTT. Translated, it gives CASKRDSGQPQAFF.

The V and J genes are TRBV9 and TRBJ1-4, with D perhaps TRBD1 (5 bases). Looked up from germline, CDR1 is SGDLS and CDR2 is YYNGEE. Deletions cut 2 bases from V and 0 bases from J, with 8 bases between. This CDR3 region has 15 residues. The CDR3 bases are TGTGCCAGCAGCGTCCAGGGTGCAACTAATGAAAAACTGTTTTTT. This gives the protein CASSVQGATNEKLFF.

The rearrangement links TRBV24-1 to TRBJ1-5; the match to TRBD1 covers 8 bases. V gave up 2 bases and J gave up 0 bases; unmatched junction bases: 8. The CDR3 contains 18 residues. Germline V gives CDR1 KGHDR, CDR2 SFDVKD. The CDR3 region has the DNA TGTGCCACCAGTGATTCCGGACAGGGAGCTTATAGCAATCAGCCCCAGCATTTT. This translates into CATSDSGQGAYSNQPQHF.

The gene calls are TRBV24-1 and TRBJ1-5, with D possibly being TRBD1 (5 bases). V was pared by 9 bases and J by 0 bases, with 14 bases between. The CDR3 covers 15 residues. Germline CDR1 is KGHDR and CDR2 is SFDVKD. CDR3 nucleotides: TGTGCCACCGCGGCTAGCGGGGGTAGCAATCAGCCCCAGCATTTT. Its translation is CATAASGGSNQPQHF.

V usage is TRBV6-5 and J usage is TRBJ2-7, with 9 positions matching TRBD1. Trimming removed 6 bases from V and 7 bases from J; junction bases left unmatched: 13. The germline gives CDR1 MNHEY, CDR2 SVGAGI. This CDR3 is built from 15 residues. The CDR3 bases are TGTGCCAGCAGAGCCCCGGGACAGGGAAAAGGAGAGCAGTACTTC. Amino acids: CASRAPGQGKGEQYF.